The subject of this entry is one TCR beta chain. The antigen is undetermined. Extracted total RNA amounted to at least 5.5 micrograms for each sample. Primed by a sample-barcoded 5' primer and a J-beta primer mix, a second PCR proceeded for roughly 7 to 12 cycles. TCRdb reprocessed the 5' RACE reads via MiXCR and lists one record per CDR3 protein. The sample lists 1.5 million to 2 million distinct CDR3 sequences, about 35% occurring once. The sample originates from a study of blood T cells in healthy people across ages. Study as a whole: For every two T cells, template switching captured about one barcoded beta molecule. Study-wide findings and caveats: TCR beta diversity correlated strongly with naive T cell percentage. As age increased, TCR beta diversity per million T cells fell in a roughly linear fashion.

This sequence was found in a woman between 25 and 40 years old in good health. The sample consisted of blood.

CDR3 in DNA: TGTGCCAGCAGGCCAGGAGGGATGGGCACTGAAGCTTTCTTT. This translates into CASRPGGMGTEAFF. V and J are TRBV6-2 or TRBV6-3 and TRBJ1-1, with D unresolved. Germline V gene data show CDR1 as MNHEY and CDR2 as SVGEGT. V was trimmed by 6 bases and J by 4 bases, leaving 15 bases between them. The CDR3 consists of 14 residues.